This T cell receptor beta chain originates from a study of CD8 T cells in ankylosing spondylitis. The CDR3 loop spans 22 amino acids. V was trimmed by 7 bases and J by 0 bases, leaving 34 bases between them. CDR1 is SGHVT and CDR2 is SQSDAQ in the germline V gene. Each CDR3 protein gets one entry after TCRdb re-called the 5' RACE reads with MiXCR. This repertoire shows approximately 35,000 distinct CDR3 sequences, 8% to 13% found once; its top ten account for roughly 21%. Sequenced input: synovial fluid, either unsorted or a sorted T cell fraction (not recorded which). This rearrangement joins TRBV7-4 to TRBJ1-5; TRBD1 might be the D (6 bases). The origin of this receptor is a male donor with ankylosing spondylitis. The CDR3 sequence: CASTPLERRWGQGIYSNQPQHF. The CDR3 nucleotides read TGTGCCAGCACCCCCCTAGAGCGTCGCTGGGGGCAGGGAATTTATAGCAATCAGCCCCAGCATTTT.